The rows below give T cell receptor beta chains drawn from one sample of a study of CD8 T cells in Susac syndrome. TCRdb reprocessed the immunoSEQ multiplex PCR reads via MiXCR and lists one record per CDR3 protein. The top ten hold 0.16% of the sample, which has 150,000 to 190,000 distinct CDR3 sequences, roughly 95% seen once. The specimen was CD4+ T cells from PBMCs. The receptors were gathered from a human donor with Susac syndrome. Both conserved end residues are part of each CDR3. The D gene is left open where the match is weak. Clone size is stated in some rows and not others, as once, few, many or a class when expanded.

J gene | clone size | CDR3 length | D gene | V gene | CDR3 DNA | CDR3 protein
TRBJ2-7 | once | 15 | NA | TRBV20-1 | TGCAGTGCTGGGTCGGACAGAGACCTCTCCTACGAGCAGTACTTC | CSAGSDRDLSYEQYF
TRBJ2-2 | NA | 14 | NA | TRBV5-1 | TGCGCCAGCAGAAGCGGTTCGAACACCGGGGAGCTGTTTTTT | CASRSGSNTGELFF
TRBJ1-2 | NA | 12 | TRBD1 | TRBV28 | TGTGCCAGCAGTTTAGGGGACAGGGGCTACACCTTC | CASSLGDRGYTF
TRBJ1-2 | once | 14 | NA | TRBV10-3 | TGTGCCATCAGTGAGCCCGGACAGTACTATGGCTACACCTTC | CAISEPGQYYGYTF
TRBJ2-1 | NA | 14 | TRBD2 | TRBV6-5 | TGTGCCAGCAGTTACCGGACTAGCGGGGATAGGAGGTTCTTC | CASSYRTSGDRRFF
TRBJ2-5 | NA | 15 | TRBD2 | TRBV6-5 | TGTGCCAGAAACGGGACTAGCGGGACAGCGGAGACCCAGTACTTC | CARNGTSGTAETQYF
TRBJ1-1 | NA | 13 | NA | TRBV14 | TGTGCCAGCACCTACACAACGGGCACTGAAGCTTTCTTT | CASTYTTGTEAFF
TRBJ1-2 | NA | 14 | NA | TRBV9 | TGTGCCAGCAGCCCGGGTGAGGCTAACTATGGCTACACCTTC | CASSPGEANYGYTF
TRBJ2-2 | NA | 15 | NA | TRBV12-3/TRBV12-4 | TGTGCCAGCAGTTTGTTGCGACCAAACACCGGGGAGCTGTTTTTT | CASSLLRPNTGELFF
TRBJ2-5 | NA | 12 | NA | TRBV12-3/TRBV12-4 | TGTGCCAGCAGTTTATCCCAAGAGACCCAGTACTTC | CASSLSQETQYF
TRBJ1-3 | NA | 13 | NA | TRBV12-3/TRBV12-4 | TGTGCCAGCAGCCCCTCCTCTGGAAACACCATATATTTT | CASSPSSGNTIYF
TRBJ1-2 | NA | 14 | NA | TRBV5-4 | TGTGCCAGCAGCAAAGGGGGGGAGAACTATGGCTACACCTTC | CASSKGGENYGYTF
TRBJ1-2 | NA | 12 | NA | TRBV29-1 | TGCAGCGTTCGGACAGCCAACTATGGCTACACCTTC | CSVRTANYGYTF
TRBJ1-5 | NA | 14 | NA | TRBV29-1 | TGCAGCGTTCGTAGCACAAATAGCAATCAGCCCCAGCATTTT | CSVRSTNSNQPQHF
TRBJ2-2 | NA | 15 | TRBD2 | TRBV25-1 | TGTGCCAGCAGCCCGGGACTAGCCGCCACCGGGGAGCTGTTTTTT | CASSPGLAATGELFF
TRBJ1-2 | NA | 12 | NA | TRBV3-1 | TGTGCCAGCAGCCAAAGGCAGAACGGCTACACCTTC | CASSQRQNGYTF
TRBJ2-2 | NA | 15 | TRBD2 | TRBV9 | TGTGCCAGCAGCGTGGCTAGCGGGGGGGCAGGGGAGCTGTTTTTT | CASSVASGGAGELFF
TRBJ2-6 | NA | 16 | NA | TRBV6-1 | TGTGCCAGCAGCCAGGACAGCCTCTCTGGGGCCAACGTCCTGACTTTC | CASSQDSLSGANVLTF
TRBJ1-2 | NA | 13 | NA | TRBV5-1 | TGCGCCAGCAGCTTGAAACCCAGCGACCCCAACACCTTC | CASSLKPSDPNTF
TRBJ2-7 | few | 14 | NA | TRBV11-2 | TGTGCCAGCAGCTTAGAACGGATAAACTACGAGCAGTACTTC | CASSLERINYEQYF
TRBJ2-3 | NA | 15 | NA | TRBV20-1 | TGCAGTGCTTCCACGACCCGCTCGAGCACAGATACGCAGTATTTT | CSASTTRSSTDTQYF
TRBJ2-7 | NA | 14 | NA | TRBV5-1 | TGCGCCAGCAGCTTGGATACGGGGCCCTACGAGCAGTACTTC | CASSLDTGPYEQYF
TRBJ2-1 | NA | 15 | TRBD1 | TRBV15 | TGTGCCACCAGCAGTGGAGGACAGGGAGGCGATGAGCAGTTCTTC | CATSSGGQGGDEQFF
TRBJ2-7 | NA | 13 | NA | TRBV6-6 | TGTGCCAGCAGGCCCTCGGGGGACTACGAGCAGTACTTC | CASRPSGDYEQYF
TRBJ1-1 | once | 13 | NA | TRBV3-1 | TGTGCCAGCAGCTGGGGCGGAGACACTGAAGCTTTCTTT | CASSWGGDTEAFF
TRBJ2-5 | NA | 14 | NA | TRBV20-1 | TGCAGTGCTACCCCTACAGTTTTTCAAGAGACCCAGTACTTC | CSATPTVFQETQYF
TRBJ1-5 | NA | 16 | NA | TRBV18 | TGTGCCAGCTCACAGACGCAGGGAACCCCAAATCAGCCCCAGCATTTT | CASSQTQGTPNQPQHF
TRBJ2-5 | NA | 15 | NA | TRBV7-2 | TGTGCCAGCAGCTTGGGTAGCACCCCCCAAGAGACCCAGTACTTC | CASSLGSTPQETQYF
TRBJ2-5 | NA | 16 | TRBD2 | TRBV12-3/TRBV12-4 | TGTGCCAGCAGACCCGAACTAGCGGGGGCTGGAGAGACCCAGTACTTC | CASRPELAGAGETQYF
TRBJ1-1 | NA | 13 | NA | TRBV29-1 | TGCAGCGTTGAACTCATTCTGAACACTGAAGCTTTCTTT | CSVELILNTEAFF
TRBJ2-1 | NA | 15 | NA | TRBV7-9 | TGTGCCAGCAGCTTAGGAGGGGCTAGCGACCATGAGCAGTTCTTC | CASSLGGASDHEQFF
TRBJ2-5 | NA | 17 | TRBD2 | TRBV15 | TGTGCCACCAGCAGAACCAGCGGACTAGCAGGGCAAGAGACCCAGTACTTC | CATSRTSGLAGQETQYF